This TCR beta chain was obtained from a study of persistence of HIV-infected CD4 T cells. For the study at large: A median of about 8 years of suppressive ART preceded sampling.

The libraries were made with immunoSEQ version 4 in survey mode. Some clones are missing from TCRdb's copy, which holds only in-frame ones; the method was immunoSEQ multiplex PCR. The profile covers 40,000 or so clones, with around 90% appearing a single time and 0.4% to 0.5% taken by the ten largest. Overall study results and limits: Antigen-responding cells were enriched for degenerate expanded CDR3beta sequences. Bulk TCR data could not be restricted to HIV-1-infected CMV-responding cells.

Note on this clone: The antigen is not known.

Germline CDR1 reads LNHDA; CDR2 reads SQIVND (reference sequence). This CDR3 spans 14 amino acids. The germline V and J ends were trimmed by 10 bases and 7 bases, with 17 bases remaining between them. Nonspecific anti-CD3/anti-CD28 bead stimulation represents the broad CD4+ T cell repertoire. Sorting of responding CD4+ T cells relied on upregulated CD40 ligand together with CD69. This sequence was found in an adult woman with HIV who was CMV-seropositive. Source: CD4+ T cells sorted from PBMCs after approximately 19-hour stimulation, taken from a patient who received antiretroviral therapy. This sequence joins TRBV19 and TRBJ1-6, with a tentative D call TRBD1 (6 bases). CDR3 DNA: TGTGCCACCAACAACAGGGTGGGGAATTCACCCCTCCACTTT. It codes for CATNNRVGNSPLHF.